The entry below gives a single T cell receptor (beta chain) sequence along with its context. The sample comes from a study of blood T cell repertoires in COVID-19. Study overall: Donors in the United States, Italy and Spain gave samples during acute or convalescent COVID-19. Sources were T cells, B-cell-depleted T cells, or PBMCs; the material itself was cDNA or gDNA.

Trimming took 4 bases from V and 6 from J; bases not matched to a gene: 6. The germline V gene has CDR1 ENHRY and CDR2 SYGVKD. The CDR3 loop spans 15 amino acids. In the authors' workflow: Researchers report that nucleated cell counts were estimated from reference gene primer amplification. The assay was immunoSEQ multiplex PCR, and TCRdb's table has in-frame clones only and misses some. The V and J calls and the clone size are those of that table, but D and trimming were determined from the DNA. The sample has 300,000 to 400,000 clones; 89% are singletons. During active infection, Seattle patients enrolled and were then monitored through disease.

The sample consisted of peripheral blood. The receptor was derived from a woman in her twenties or thirties with COVID-19, enrolled during active disease. This chain joins TRBV10-3 and TRBJ2-2; the match to TRBD1 covers 9 bases. This CDR3 reads CAISVGTGNSGELFF. The CDR3 DNA reads TGTGCCATCAGTGTTGGGACAGGGAATTCCGGGGAGCTGTTTTTT.